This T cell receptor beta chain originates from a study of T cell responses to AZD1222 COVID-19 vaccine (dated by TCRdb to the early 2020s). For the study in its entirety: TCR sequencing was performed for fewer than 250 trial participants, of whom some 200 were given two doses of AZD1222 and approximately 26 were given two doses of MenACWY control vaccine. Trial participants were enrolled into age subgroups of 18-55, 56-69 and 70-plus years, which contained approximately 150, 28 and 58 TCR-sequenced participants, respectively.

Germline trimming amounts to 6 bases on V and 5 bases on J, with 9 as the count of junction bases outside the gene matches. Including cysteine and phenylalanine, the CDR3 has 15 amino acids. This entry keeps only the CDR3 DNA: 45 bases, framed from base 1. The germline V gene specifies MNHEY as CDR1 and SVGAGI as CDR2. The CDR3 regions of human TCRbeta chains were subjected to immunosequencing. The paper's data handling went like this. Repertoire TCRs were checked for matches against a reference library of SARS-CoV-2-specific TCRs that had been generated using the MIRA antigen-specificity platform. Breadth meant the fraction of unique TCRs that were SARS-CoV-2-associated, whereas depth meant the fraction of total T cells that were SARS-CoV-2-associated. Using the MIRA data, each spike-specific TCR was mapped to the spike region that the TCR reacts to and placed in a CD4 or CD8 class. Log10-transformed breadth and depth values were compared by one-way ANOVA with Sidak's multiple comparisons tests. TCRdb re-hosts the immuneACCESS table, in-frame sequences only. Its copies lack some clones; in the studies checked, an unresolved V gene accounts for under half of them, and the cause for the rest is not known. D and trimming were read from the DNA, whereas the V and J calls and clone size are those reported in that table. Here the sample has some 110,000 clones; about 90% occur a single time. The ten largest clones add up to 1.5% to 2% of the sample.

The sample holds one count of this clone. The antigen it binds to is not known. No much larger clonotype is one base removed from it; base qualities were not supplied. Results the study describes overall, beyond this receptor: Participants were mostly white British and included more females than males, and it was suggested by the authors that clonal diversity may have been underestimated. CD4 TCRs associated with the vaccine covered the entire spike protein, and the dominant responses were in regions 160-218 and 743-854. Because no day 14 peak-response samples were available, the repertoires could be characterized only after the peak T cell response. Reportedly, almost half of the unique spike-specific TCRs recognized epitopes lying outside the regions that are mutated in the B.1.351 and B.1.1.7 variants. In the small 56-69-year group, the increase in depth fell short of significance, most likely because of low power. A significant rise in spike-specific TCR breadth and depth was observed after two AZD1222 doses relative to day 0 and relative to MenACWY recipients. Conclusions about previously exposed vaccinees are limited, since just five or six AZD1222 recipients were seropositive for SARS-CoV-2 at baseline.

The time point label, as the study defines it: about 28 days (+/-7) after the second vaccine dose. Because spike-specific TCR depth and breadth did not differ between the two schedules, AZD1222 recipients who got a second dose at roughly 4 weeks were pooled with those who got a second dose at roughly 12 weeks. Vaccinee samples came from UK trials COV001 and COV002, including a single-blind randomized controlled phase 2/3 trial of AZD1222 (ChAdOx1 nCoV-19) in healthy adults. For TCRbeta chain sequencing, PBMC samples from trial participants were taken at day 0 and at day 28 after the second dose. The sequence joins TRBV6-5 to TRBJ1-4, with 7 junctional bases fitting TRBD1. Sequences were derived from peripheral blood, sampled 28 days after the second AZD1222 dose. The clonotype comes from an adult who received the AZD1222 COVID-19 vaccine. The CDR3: CASSPGTELNEKLFF. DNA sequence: TGTGCCAGCAGCCCCGGGACAGAGTTAAATGAAAAACTGTTTTTT.